These 30 T cell receptor beta chains came from one sample sequenced in a study of blood T cell repertoires in COVID-19. Produced via immunoSEQ multiplex PCR; TCRdb's table is partial and in-frame only. The profile shows around 95,000 clones, 80% of them singletons. Sequencing input: peripheral blood. The receptors originated from a man between 65 and 85 years old with active or convalescent COVID-19.

This clone was observed once. The chain employs TRBV7-2 and TRBJ2-1; TRBD2 agrees at 13 bases. CDR1 and CDR2 (germline): SGHTA, FQGNSA. The CDR3 length is 15 residues. V dropped 1 base and J dropped 12; count of bases not matched to a gene: 6. This CDR3 is CASSLGLAGGVTQFF. The CDR3 DNA reads as TGTGCCAGCAGCTTAGGACTAGCGGGAGGTGTAACGCAGTTCTTC.

This clone has only a few counts. The V gene is TRBV7-2, the J gene TRBJ1-6; 8 bases line up with TRBD1. The junction had 1 base not matched to a gene; V was cut back by 6 bases and J by 6 bases. Germline CDR1 is SGHTA and CDR2 is FQGNSA. This CDR3 contains 13 residues. CDR3 coding DNA: TGTGCCAGCAGGGGACAGGCTAATTCACCCCTCCACTTT. It codes for CASRGQANSPLHF.

This clone is a singleton in its sample. The chain combines TRBV5-5 with TRBJ1-2; D perhaps matches TRBD1 (6 bases). Germline CDR1 SGHKS, CDR2 YYEKEE (reference sequence). Trimming took 4 bases from V and 4 from J, leaving 20 bases between them. This CDR3 is built from 16 residues. The CDR3 sequence is CASSPNSMDSLYGYTF. In nucleotides, the CDR3 is TGTGCCAGCAGCCCCAACTCAATGGACAGCCTCTATGGCTACACCTTC. The whole variable domain, remainder taken from reference TRBV5-5 and TRBJ1-2, is DAGVTQSPTHLIKTRGQQVTLRCSPISGHKSVSWYQQVLGQGPQFIFQYYEKEERGRGNFPDRFSARQFPNYSSELNVNALLLGDSALYLCASSPNSMDSLYGYTFGSGTRLTVV.

The genes are TRBV12-3 or TRBV12-4 and TRBJ1-1; D is ambiguous. Trimming removed 3 bases from V and 11 bases from J, with 13 bases in between. CDR3 length: 12 amino acids. CDR3 nucleotides: TGTGCCAGCAGTTTTTTCGGGAATACGGCTTTCTTT. As protein: CASSFFGNTAFF.

This chain uses TRBV5-1 with TRBJ2-2, with D hard to call. CDR3 size: 13 residues. With 4 bases removed from V and 5 bases from J, the gap between germline ends came to 9 bases. CDR1 SGHRS and CDR2 YFSETQ come from the germline V gene. The CDR3 bases are TGCGCCAGCAGCCCGGAGAGGACCGGGGAGCTGTTTTTT. It encodes CASSPERTGELFF.

This clone was seen only a few times. The chain links TRBV3-1 (or the pseudogene TRBV3-2) to TRBJ2-1, with D perhaps matching TRBD2 (6 bases). Germline lookup yields CDR1 LGHDT and CDR2 YNNKEL (reference sequence). V shed 3 bases and J shed 10 bases, with 10 bases lying between them. The CDR3 contains 12 residues. This chain's CDR3 is CASSHNLAEQFF. The CDR3 coding sequence is TGTGCCAGCAGCCACAATCTAGCGGAGCAGTTCTTC.

This chain joins TRBV28 and TRBJ2-7; TRBD2 might be the D (6 bases). Germline values: CDR1 MDHEN, CDR2 SYDVKM. The V end lost 3 bases, the J end lost 2 bases, and 11 bases lay between the germline ends. This CDR3 comprises 14 residues. The CDR3 reads CASSFGGVTYEQYF. In DNA form, the CDR3 reads TGTGCCAGCAGTTTTGGAGGGGTCACCTACGAGCAGTACTTC. Complete variable domain (other parts from reference TRBV28 and TRBJ2-7): DVKVTQSSRYLVKRTGEKVFLECVQDMDHENMFWYRQDPGLGLRLIYFSYDVKMKEKGDIPEGYSVSREKKERFSLILESASTNQTSMYLCASSFGGVTYEQYFGPGTRLTVT.

The genes are TRBV19 and TRBJ1-2, with 7 bases that match TRBD1. CDR3 size: 15 residues. CDR1 and CDR2 (germline): LNHDA, SQIVND (reference sequence). J lost 8 bases, V lost 4 bases, and 13 bases had no gene match. The DNA for the CDR3 is TGTGCCAGTAGTAAGGACAGGCAGAGGGCGGAAGGCTACACCTTC. Its translation: CASSKDRQRAEGYTF.

To note about this clone: One end of the junction varies from germline; a read error may be responsible. The chain uses TRBV10-3 and TRBJ2-1, with TRBD2 as a possible D gene (7 bases). The CDR3 consists of 17 residues. CDR1 and CDR2 (germline): ENHRY, SYGVKD. DNA of the CDR3: TGTGCCATCAGAGAGTCTCTAAGCGGGACATCCTACAATGAGCAGTTCTTC. It codes for CAIRESLSGTSYNEQFF.

V and J are TRBV25-1 and TRBJ1-4; unclear D gene. The germline V and J ends were trimmed by 5 bases and 8 bases, with 12 bases remaining between them. The V gene's germline CDR1 is MGHDK and CDR2 SYGVNS. The CDR3 totals 13 residues. The CDR3 DNA reads TGTGCCAGCAGTTACGCGGGGAGCGAAAAACTGTTTTTT. Translation gives CASSYAGSEKLFF.

This sequence joins TRBV7-9 and TRBJ1-6, with D maybe TRBD1 (5 bases). Trimming left V 1 base short and J 16 bases short, with 11 bases between. The CDR3 sequence is 12 residues long. From germline, CDR1 is SEHNR and CDR2 FQNEAQ (reference sequence). In DNA, the CDR3 is TGTGCCAGCAGCTTAGTAGGGGAGGGACTCCACTTT. It specifies CASSLVGEGLHF.

V gene TRBV9 combines with J gene TRBJ1-3; D unresolved. This CDR3 region has 14 residues. The V gene's germline CDR1 is SGDLS and CDR2 YYNGEE. V lost 4 bases and J 1 base, leaving 9 bases between the germline ends. CDR3 region: CASSPTGSGNTIYF. The CDR3 region has the DNA TGTGCCAGCAGCCCCACGGGGTCTGGAAACACCATATATTTT.

The rearrangement links TRBV11-2 to TRBJ1-4; 9 bases are shared with TRBD1. The J segment lost 4 bases and the V segment lost 1 base, leaving 7 bases of the junction unmatched. Germline lookup yields CDR1 SGHAT and CDR2 FQNNGV. The CDR3 consists of 17 residues. CDR3 sequence reads: CASSLGDRVQLNEKLFF. CDR3 coding DNA: TGTGCCAGCAGCTTAGGGGACAGGGTCCAGCTTAATGAAAAACTGTTTTTT.

The gene calls are TRBV5-1 and TRBJ2-7; TRBD1 agrees at 9 bases. The CDR3 consists of 14 residues. Germline CDR1 and CDR2: SGHRS and YFSETQ. Trimming at V came to 4 bases and at J to 2 bases, leaving 4 bases not matched to a gene. The DNA of the CDR3 is TGCGCCAGCAGCCCTGGGACAGGGACCTACGAGCAGTACTTC. This encodes CASSPGTGTYEQYF.

The chain's CDR3 is CASIQGVSDYNEQFF. In DNA form, the CDR3 reads TGTGCCAGCATACAGGGAGTATCGGACTACAATGAGCAGTTCTTC. This chain connects TRBV2 to TRBJ2-1, with a possible D match to TRBD1 (6 bases). Trimming took 7 bases from V and 3 from J, leaving 16 bases between them. The CDR3 covers 15 residues. The germline V gene has CDR1 SNHLY and CDR2 FYNNEI.

The genes are TRBV5-4 and TRBJ2-2, with D maybe TRBD2 (5 bases). The V gene lost 4 bases and the J gene lost 0 bases, with 13 bases spanning the gap. The CDR3 has 16 amino acids. The V gene's germline CDR1 is SGHNT and CDR2 YYREEE (reference sequence). In DNA form, the CDR3 reads TGTGCCAGCAGCCTCATGACTACTGCGAACACCGGGGAGCTGTTTTTT. This translates into CASSLMTTANTGELFF.

The chain couples TRBV7-2 to TRBJ1-2; 12 bases match TRBD1. This CDR3 has 15 amino acids. J gave up 8 bases and V 5 bases, and 9 bases lay outside the gene matches. CDR1 SGHTA and CDR2 FQGNSA come from the germline V gene. The CDR3: CASSGRDRGPEGYTF. The CDR3 DNA reads as TGTGCCAGCAGCGGGCGGGACAGGGGGCCGGAGGGCTACACCTTC.

The chain employs TRBV18 and TRBJ1-2; D gene ambiguous. Germline V lookup: CDR1 KGHSH, CDR2 LQKENI. The CDR3 loop spans 13 amino acids. V was cut by 3 bases and J by 4 bases, with 9 bases left in between. The DNA of the CDR3 is TGTGCCAGCTCACCCGACGGACTCTATGGCTACACCTTC. It specifies CASSPDGLYGYTF. Combining the CDR3 with reference TRBV18 and TRBJ1-2 gives the whole variable domain NAGVMQNPRHLVRRRGQEARLRCSPMKGHSHVYWYRQLPEEGLKFMVYLQKENIIDESGMPKERFSAEFPKEGPSILRIQQVVRGDSAAYFCASSPDGLYGYTFGSGTRLTVV.

This clone came up once. The chain is built from TRBV5-1 and TRBJ1-1, with D possibly matching TRBD1 (6 bases). The CDR3 extends over 13 amino acids. The germline gives CDR1 SGHRS, CDR2 YFSETQ. Trimming stripped 4 bases from V and 4 bases from J, with 11 bases between. The CDR3 loop is CASSATGFTEAFF. DNA of the CDR3: TGCGCCAGCAGCGCCACAGGGTTCACTGAAGCTTTCTTT.

The rearrangement uses TRBV5-1 and TRBJ1-2; 8 bases align to TRBD1. Germline CDR1 SGHRS, CDR2 YFSETQ. This CDR3 has 15 amino acids. The V gene end was trimmed by 5 bases and the J gene end by 3 bases; junction bases not matched to a gene: 9. Here the CDR3 reads CASRKRQGIDYGYTF. The CDR3 nucleotides read TGCGCCAGCAGAAAGAGACAGGGGATCGACTATGGCTACACCTTC.

The chain carries TRBV6-5 and TRBJ1-4; D is possibly TRBD1 (6 bases). V lost 4 bases and J 8 bases, leaving 17 bases between the germline ends. Germline V gene data show CDR1 as MNHEY and CDR2 as SVGAGI. The CDR3 loop spans 15 amino acids. CDR3 in amino acids: CASSSKQGTFEKLFF. Written as DNA, the CDR3 is TGTGCCAGCAGTTCCAAACAGGGCACCTTCGAAAAACTGTTTTTT.

This sequence joins TRBV5-1 and TRBJ2-2; 7 positions match TRBD1. Germline V gene sequence: CDR1 SGHRS, CDR2 YFSETQ. Unmatched junction bases numbered 8, after V lost 6 bases and J lost 3 bases. This CDR3 contains 15 residues. CDR3 in DNA: TGCGCCAGCACACAAAACCAGGGGGACACCGGGGAGCTGTTTTTT. This encodes CASTQNQGDTGELFF.

The genes are TRBV6-6 and TRBJ2-1, with 11 bases aligning to TRBD2. Looked up from germline, CDR1 is MNHNY and CDR2 is SVGAGI (reference sequence). The CDR3 consists of 16 residues. Germline trimming cut 5 bases from V and 0 bases from J; bases unmatched to any gene: 3. The chain's CDR3 is CASSTLAGGSYNEQFF. The CDR3, as DNA: TGTGCCAGCAGTACCCTAGCGGGGGGCTCCTACAATGAGCAGTTCTTC.

CDR3 amino acids: CASSPSGGNGYTF. CDR3 coding DNA: TGTGCCAGCAGTCCTTCAGGGGGAAATGGCTACACCTTC. The chain joins TRBV6-5 to TRBJ1-2; 7 nucleotides agree with TRBD1. Per the germline V gene, CDR1 is MNHEY and CDR2 is SVGAGI. Trimming cost V 5 bases and J 6 bases; bases outside gene matches: 6. The CDR3 covers 13 residues.

This sequence joins TRBV4-3 and TRBJ1-1, with D perhaps matching TRBD1 (5 bases). In germline, CDR1 is LGHNA, CDR2 YSLEER. CDR3 length equals 17 residues. V was shortened by 1 base and J by 0 bases, with 15 bases between the two germline ends. CDR3: CASSQVKSGGMNTEAFF. The DNA for the CDR3 is TGCGCCAGCAGCCAAGTAAAGTCGGGGGGGATGAACACTGAAGCTTTCTTT.

Regarding this clone: At one of its ends the junction is not consistent with the germline gene, which may arise from a read error. The chain combines TRBV6-5 with TRBJ1-3; a possible D gene is TRBD1 (5 bases). CDR1 is MNHEY and CDR2 is SVGAGI in the germline V gene. The CDR3 spans 14 residues. The CDR3 coding sequence is TGTGCCAGCCTCTCAGGGTTCTCTGGAAACTCCATATATTTT. It codes for CASLSGFSGNSIYF.

V usage is TRBV19 and J usage is TRBJ1-5, with 10 positions matching TRBD1. The CDR3 runs to 15 residues. V lost 6 bases and J lost 0; bases outside the gene matches: 2. CDR1 and CDR2 (germline): LNHDA, SQIVND (reference sequence). The CDR3 nucleotides are TGTGCCAGTAGCCGGACAGGGGGTAGCAATCAGCCCCAGCATTTT. Residues: CASSRTGGSNQPQHF.

The chain employs TRBV20-1 and TRBJ2-3, with 9 positions matching TRBD2. Germline V lookup: CDR1 DFQATT, CDR2 SNEGSKA (reference sequence). The J segment lost 5 bases and the V segment lost 3 bases, leaving 9 bases of the junction unmatched. The CDR3 contains 15 residues. This chain's CDR3 is CSASTAGGFRDTQYF. Here the CDR3 DNA reads TGCAGTGCTAGTACGGCGGGAGGGTTTCGAGATACGCAGTATTTT.

This clone was observed a single time. The chain has TRBV7-3 and TRBJ2-1; weak D call: TRBD1 (6 bases). CDR3 length equals 16 residues. From germline, CDR1 is SGHTA and CDR2 FQGTGA. The V gene lost 1 base and the J gene lost 4 bases, with 14 bases spanning the gap. CDR3 region: CASSLNRARTYNEQFF. CDR3 DNA: TGTGCCAGCAGCTTAAACAGGGCCCGAACATACAATGAGCAGTTCTTC.

This chain uses TRBV24-1 with TRBJ2-7; 7 nucleotides align to TRBD2. Germline loops: CDR1 KGHDR, CDR2 SFDVKD. This CDR3 has 14 residues. V was pared by 7 bases and J by 2 bases, with 7 bases of the junction left unmatched. In DNA, the CDR3 is TGTGCCACCAGCCCTAGCGGAAGGGCCTACGAGCAGTACTTC. Its translation is CATSPSGRAYEQYF.